This is a list of T cell receptor beta chains from one sample in a study of identical twins. TCRdb independently ran MiXCR on the 5' RACE reads; one entry per CDR3 protein. Of about 280,000 distinct CDR3 sequences listed, 6.5% to 9.5% are singletons. These data also featured in a second study, about yellow fever vaccine responses in identical twins.

The sample comprised memory (CD45RO+) T cells sorted from blood. These receptors were collected from a woman younger than 35 in good health. Both conserved end residues are part of each CDR3. Fields, in order: clone size, D gene, V gene, J gene, CDR3 DNA, CDR3 protein. A D gene is named only where the DNA matches it firmly. Rows may omit the clone size; those that give it use once, few, many or a size class.

clone_size: few
d_call: NA
v_call: TRBV3-1
j_call: TRBJ2-1
cdr3_nt: TGTGCCAGCGGCGCACTGTGGGGCTCCTACAATGAGCAGTTCTTC
cdr3_aa: CASGALWGSYNEQFF

clone_size: many
d_call: NA
v_call: TRBV12-3/TRBV12-4
j_call: TRBJ1-6
cdr3_nt: TGTGCCAGCAGTCCGCAGGGTCTTGGTTCACCCCTCCACTTT
cdr3_aa: CASSPQGLGSPLHF

clone_size: few
d_call: TRBD1
v_call: TRBV20-1
j_call: TRBJ1-5
cdr3_nt: TGCAGTGCTAGAGTCGACAGGGGTAATCAGCCCCAGCATTTT
cdr3_aa: CSARVDRGNQPQHF

clone_size: few
d_call: TRBD1
v_call: TRBV28
j_call: TRBJ2-2
cdr3_nt: TGTGCCAGCAGCCATTCCGGGACAGCGAACACCGGGGAGCTGTTTTTT
cdr3_aa: CASSHSGTANTGELFF

clone_size: many
d_call: NA
v_call: TRBV20-1
j_call: TRBJ2-1
cdr3_nt: TGCAGTGCTCCGCCTTTAGGGGCTCCGGAGTTCTTC
cdr3_aa: CSAPPLGAPEFF

clone_size: NA
d_call: TRBD1
v_call: TRBV5-6
j_call: TRBJ1-1
cdr3_nt: TGTGCCAGCAGAGAGACAGGGCTCGGGACTGAAGCTTTCTTT
cdr3_aa: CASRETGLGTEAFF

clone_size: NA
d_call: NA
v_call: TRBV27
j_call: TRBJ2-6
cdr3_nt: TGTGCCAGCAGTTTAATTCAATCTGGGGCCAACGTCCTGACTTTC
cdr3_aa: CASSLIQSGANVLTF

clone_size: NA
d_call: NA
v_call: TRBV25-1
j_call: TRBJ1-4
cdr3_nt: TGTGCCAGCAGTGCGTCGGGTCAAGGAAAACTGTTTTTT
cdr3_aa: CASSASGQGKLFF

clone_size: many
d_call: NA
v_call: TRBV20-1
j_call: TRBJ1-1
cdr3_nt: TGCAGTGCTAGAGATCGGCAGGCCCAGAACCAAGCTTTCTTT
cdr3_aa: CSARDRQAQNQAFF

clone_size: NA
d_call: TRBD2
v_call: TRBV20-1
j_call: TRBJ2-2
cdr3_nt: TGCAGTGCTAGGGTTAGCGGGGGGGTTCGGACCGGGGAGCTGTTTTTT
cdr3_aa: CSARVSGGVRTGELFF

clone_size: many
d_call: NA
v_call: TRBV12-3/TRBV12-4
j_call: TRBJ2-2
cdr3_nt: TGTGCCAGCAGTTTTGACCAAAACACCGGGGAGCTGTTTTTT
cdr3_aa: CASSFDQNTGELFF

clone_size: many
d_call: NA
v_call: TRBV7-9
j_call: TRBJ1-5
cdr3_nt: TGTGCCAGCAGCTTAGATCTTCAGCCCCAGCATTTT
cdr3_aa: CASSLDLQPQHF

clone_size: many
d_call: NA
v_call: TRBV12-3/TRBV12-4
j_call: TRBJ1-1
cdr3_nt: TGTGCCAGCAGTTTCTCAAGGAACACTGAAGCTTTCTTT
cdr3_aa: CASSFSRNTEAFF

clone_size: few
d_call: TRBD2
v_call: TRBV28
j_call: TRBJ2-7
cdr3_nt: TGTGCCAGCAGTTTGAGGGAGGGCCGTAACCAGCAGTACTTC
cdr3_aa: CASSLREGRNQQYF

clone_size: NA
d_call: NA
v_call: TRBV3-1
j_call: TRBJ2-7
cdr3_nt: TGTGCCAGCAGCCAAGTAGCCGGACCCCTAACCTACGAGCAGTACTTC
cdr3_aa: CASSQVAGPLTYEQYF

clone_size: NA
d_call: NA
v_call: TRBV20-1
j_call: TRBJ2-2
cdr3_nt: TGCAGTGCCCTCCCCCCGGGGCGGGAGCTGTTTTTT
cdr3_aa: CSALPPGRELFF

clone_size: NA
d_call: NA
v_call: TRBV15
j_call: TRBJ2-1
cdr3_nt: TGTGCCACCAGCAGAGTGGGATTCGTTGAGCAGTTCTTC
cdr3_aa: CATSRVGFVEQFF

clone_size: NA
d_call: NA
v_call: TRBV28
j_call: TRBJ2-1
cdr3_nt: TGTGCCAGCAGTTCGATTGGGTCTACTTCGGTCCGCAATGAGCAGTTCTTC
cdr3_aa: CASSSIGSTSVRNEQFF

clone_size: many
d_call: NA
v_call: TRBV10-3
j_call: TRBJ2-7
cdr3_nt: TGTGCCATCGCTTTAGAACCCTCCTACGAGCAGTACTTC
cdr3_aa: CAIALEPSYEQYF

clone_size: few
d_call: NA
v_call: TRBV5-6
j_call: TRBJ2-1
cdr3_nt: TGTGCCAGCAGCCCCGGGTGGGGCCCCTACAATGAGCAGTTCTTC
cdr3_aa: CASSPGWGPYNEQFF

clone_size: few
d_call: TRBD1
v_call: TRBV5-4
j_call: TRBJ1-1
cdr3_nt: TGTGCCAGCAGCTTGGAGGGGACAGGGAGGGGCACTGAAGCTTTCTTT
cdr3_aa: CASSLEGTGRGTEAFF

clone_size: NA
d_call: TRBD2
v_call: TRBV4-1
j_call: TRBJ2-7
cdr3_nt: TGCGCCAGCAGCCAACCGACTAGCGGGAGGGGAGAGCAGTACTTC
cdr3_aa: CASSQPTSGRGEQYF

clone_size: NA
d_call: NA
v_call: TRBV19
j_call: TRBJ2-7
cdr3_nt: TGTGCCAGTAGTAGGGAGGTGAGCTCCTACGAGCAGTACTTC
cdr3_aa: CASSREVSSYEQYF

clone_size: few
d_call: NA
v_call: TRBV20-1
j_call: TRBJ2-7
cdr3_nt: TGCAGTGTAGAGGGAGATGTGTACGAGCAGTACTTC
cdr3_aa: CSVEGDVYEQYF

clone_size: NA
d_call: TRBD1
v_call: TRBV24-1
j_call: TRBJ2-3
cdr3_nt: TGTGCCACCAGCAGCCGACAGGGGCCAGATACGCAGTATTTT
cdr3_aa: CATSSRQGPDTQYF

clone_size: few
d_call: NA
v_call: TRBV18
j_call: TRBJ1-1
cdr3_nt: TGTGCCAGCTCACCAAGGGTGGCAGGGGAAGCAGGGTACACTGAAGCTTTCTTT
cdr3_aa: CASSPRVAGEAGYTEAFF

clone_size: many
d_call: NA
v_call: TRBV27
j_call: TRBJ1-2
cdr3_nt: TGTGCCAGCAGCCGATCAGGAGGAGGATATGGCTACACCTTC
cdr3_aa: CASSRSGGGYGYTF

clone_size: many
d_call: TRBD2
v_call: TRBV3-1
j_call: TRBJ2-3
cdr3_nt: TGTGCCAGCAGCCACCTCCCCCCGGGGGGAGTTGGAGATACGCAGTATTTT
cdr3_aa: CASSHLPPGGVGDTQYF

clone_size: many
d_call: TRBD1
v_call: TRBV4-1
j_call: TRBJ2-4
cdr3_nt: TGCGCCAGCAGCCAAGTCGGGGGACAGGGGAAAAACATTCAGTACTTC
cdr3_aa: CASSQVGGQGKNIQYF

clone_size: many
d_call: TRBD1
v_call: TRBV3-1
j_call: TRBJ1-1
cdr3_nt: TGTGCCAGCAGCCTAGTGACAGGGGGCTTGTACACTGAAGCTTTCTTT
cdr3_aa: CASSLVTGGLYTEAFF

clone_size: NA
d_call: NA
v_call: TRBV12-3/TRBV12-4
j_call: TRBJ2-5
cdr3_nt: TGTGCCAGCAGCCGGACAGAAGAGACCCAGTACTTC
cdr3_aa: CASSRTEETQYF

clone_size: NA
d_call: TRBD2
v_call: TRBV5-4
j_call: TRBJ2-5
cdr3_nt: TGTGCCACGACTAGCGGGGTACAAGAGACCCAGTACTTC
cdr3_aa: CATTSGVQETQYF

clone_size: many
d_call: TRBD2
v_call: TRBV20-1
j_call: TRBJ2-3
cdr3_nt: TGCAGTGCTAGGGGACCTAGCGGGGGGGTGTGGGATACGCAGTATTTT
cdr3_aa: CSARGPSGGVWDTQYF

clone_size: many
d_call: TRBD2
v_call: TRBV5-1
j_call: TRBJ2-3
cdr3_nt: TGCGCCAGCAGCCTCGGGGGACTACCACTGGATACGCAGTATTTT
cdr3_aa: CASSLGGLPLDTQYF

clone_size: NA
d_call: NA
v_call: TRBV18
j_call: TRBJ2-2
cdr3_nt: TGTGCCAGCTCACCACGGGCTAGCGAGAGTAACACCGGGGAGCTGTTTTTT
cdr3_aa: CASSPRASESNTGELFF

clone_size: many
d_call: NA
v_call: TRBV7-2
j_call: TRBJ2-3
cdr3_nt: TGTGCCAGCAGCTTAGACCCACAAAGCACAGATACGCAGTATTTT
cdr3_aa: CASSLDPQSTDTQYF

clone_size: few
d_call: NA
v_call: TRBV5-6
j_call: TRBJ2-1
cdr3_nt: TGTGCCAGCAGCCCTATAGAATGGAGTGAGCAGTTCTTC
cdr3_aa: CASSPIEWSEQFF